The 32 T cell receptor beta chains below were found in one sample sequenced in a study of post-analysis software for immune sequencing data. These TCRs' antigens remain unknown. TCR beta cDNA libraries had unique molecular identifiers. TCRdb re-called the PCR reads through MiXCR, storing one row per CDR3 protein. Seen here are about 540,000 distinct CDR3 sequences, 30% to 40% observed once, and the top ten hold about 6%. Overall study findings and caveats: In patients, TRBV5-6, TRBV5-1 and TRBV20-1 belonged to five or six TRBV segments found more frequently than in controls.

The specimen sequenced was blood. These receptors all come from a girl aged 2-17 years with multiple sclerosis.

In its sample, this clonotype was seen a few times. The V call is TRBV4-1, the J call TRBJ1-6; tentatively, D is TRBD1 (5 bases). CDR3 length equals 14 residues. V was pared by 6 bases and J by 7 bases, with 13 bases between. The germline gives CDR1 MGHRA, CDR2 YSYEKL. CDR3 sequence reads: CASSDPGMNSPLHF. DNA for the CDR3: TGCGCCAGCAGTGATCCAGGGATGAATTCACCCCTCCACTTT.

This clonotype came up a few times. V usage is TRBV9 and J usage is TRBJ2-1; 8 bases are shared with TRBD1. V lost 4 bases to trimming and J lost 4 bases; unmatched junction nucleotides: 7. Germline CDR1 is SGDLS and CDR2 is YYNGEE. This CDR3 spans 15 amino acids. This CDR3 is CASSPLDRAYNEQFF. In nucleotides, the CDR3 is TGTGCCAGCAGCCCCCTGGACAGGGCGTACAATGAGCAGTTCTTC.

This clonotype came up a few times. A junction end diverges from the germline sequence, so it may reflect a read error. The DNA of the CDR3 is TGCGCCAGCAGCTACCCATCACGGACAGATGCGCAGTATTTT. Its translation is CASSYPSRTDAQYF. The V gene is TRBV5-1, the J gene TRBJ2-3, with a tentative D call TRBD1 (6 bases). This CDR3 spans 14 amino acids. Germline-derived CDR1 and CDR2 are SGHRS and YFSETQ.

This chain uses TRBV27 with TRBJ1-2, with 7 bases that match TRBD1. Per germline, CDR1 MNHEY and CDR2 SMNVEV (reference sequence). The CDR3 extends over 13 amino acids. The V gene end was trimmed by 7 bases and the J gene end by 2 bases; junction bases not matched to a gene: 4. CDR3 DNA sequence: TGTGCCAGCAAAGACAGGGAGAACTATGGCTACACCTTC. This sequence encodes CASKDRENYGYTF.

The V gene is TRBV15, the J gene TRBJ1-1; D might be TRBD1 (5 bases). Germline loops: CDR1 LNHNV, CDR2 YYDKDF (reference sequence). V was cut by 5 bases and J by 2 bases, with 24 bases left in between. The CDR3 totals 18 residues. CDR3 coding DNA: TGTGCCACCAGCCCGGAAGCGGGGGGACCGGCCATAAACACTGAAGCTTTCTTT. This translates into CATSPEAGGPAINTEAFF.

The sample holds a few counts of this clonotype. CDR3 bases: TGTGCCAGCAGCGTAGTCGGAAATAATTCACCCCTCCACTTT. Its translation is CASSVVGNNSPLHF. V gene TRBV9 combines with J gene TRBJ1-6; no clear D. From germline, CDR1 is SGDLS and CDR2 YYNGEE. V was pared by 0 bases and J by 5 bases, with 6 bases between. CDR3 length: 14 residues. Looking up the rest from reference TRBV9 and TRBJ1-6 gives the full variable domain: DSGVTQTPKHLITATGQRVTLRCSPRSGDLSVYWYQQSLDQGLQFLIQYYNGEERAKGNILERFSAQQFPDLHSELNLSSLELGDSALYFCASSVVGNNSPLHFGNGTRLTVT.

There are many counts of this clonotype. The CDR3 DNA reads as TGCGCCAGCAGCCGCGCGGACAGATACTCCTACGAGCAGTACTTC. Translated: CASSRADRYSYEQYF. The V gene is TRBV4-1, the J gene TRBJ2-7, with TRBD1 as a possible D gene (6 bases). In germline, CDR1 is MGHRA, CDR2 YSYEKL. Trimming took 4 bases from V and 0 from J, leaving 13 bases between them. The length of the CDR3 is 15 residues.

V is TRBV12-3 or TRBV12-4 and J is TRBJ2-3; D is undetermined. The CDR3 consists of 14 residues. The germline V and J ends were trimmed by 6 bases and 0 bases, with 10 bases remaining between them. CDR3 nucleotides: TGTGCCAGCAGGACCCTCCCAAGCACAGATACGCAGTATTTT. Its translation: CASRTLPSTDTQYF.

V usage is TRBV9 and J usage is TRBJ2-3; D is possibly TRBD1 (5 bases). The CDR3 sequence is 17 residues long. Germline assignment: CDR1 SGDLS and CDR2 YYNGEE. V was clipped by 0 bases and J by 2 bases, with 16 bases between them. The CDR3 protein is CASSVDPLGHLTDTQYF. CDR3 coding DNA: TGTGCCAGCAGCGTAGACCCTCTTGGACATCTCACAGATACGCAGTATTTT.

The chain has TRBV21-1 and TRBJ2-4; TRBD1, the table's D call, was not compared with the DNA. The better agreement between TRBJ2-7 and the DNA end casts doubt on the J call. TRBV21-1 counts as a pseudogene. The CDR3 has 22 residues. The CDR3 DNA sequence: TGTGCAACCAACCCCGCGGGACAGGGTAGCCCTAGCGGGGGGGAATACCTCCACGAGCAGTACTTC. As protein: CATNPAGQGSPSGGEYLHEQYF.

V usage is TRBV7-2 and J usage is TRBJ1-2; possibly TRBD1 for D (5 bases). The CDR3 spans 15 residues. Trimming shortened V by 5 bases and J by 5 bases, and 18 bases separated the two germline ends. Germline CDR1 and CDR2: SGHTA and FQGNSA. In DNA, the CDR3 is TGTGCCAGCAGCCCGCTACCGACAGAACTTTATGGCTACACCTTC. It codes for CASSPLPTELYGYTF.

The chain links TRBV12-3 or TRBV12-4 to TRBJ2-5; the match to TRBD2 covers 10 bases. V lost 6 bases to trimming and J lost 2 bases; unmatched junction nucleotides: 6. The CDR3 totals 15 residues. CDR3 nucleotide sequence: TGTGCCAGCAGCGATGGGACTAGCGATCAAGAGACCCAGTACTTC. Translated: CASSDGTSDQETQYF.

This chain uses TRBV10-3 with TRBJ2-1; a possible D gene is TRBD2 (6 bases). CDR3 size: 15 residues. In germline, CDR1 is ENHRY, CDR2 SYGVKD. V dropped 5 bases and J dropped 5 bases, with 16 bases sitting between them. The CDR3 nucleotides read TGTGCCATCAGTTTGGAGGGTCTGAGTAACAATGAGCAGTTCTTC. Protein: CAISLEGLSNNEQFF.

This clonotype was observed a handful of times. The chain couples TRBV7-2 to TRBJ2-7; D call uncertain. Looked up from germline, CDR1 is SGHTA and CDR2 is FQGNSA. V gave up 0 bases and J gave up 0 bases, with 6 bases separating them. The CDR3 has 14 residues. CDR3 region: CASSLAGFSYEQYF. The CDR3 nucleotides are TGTGCCAGCAGCTTAGCAGGGTTCTCCTACGAGCAGTACTTC.

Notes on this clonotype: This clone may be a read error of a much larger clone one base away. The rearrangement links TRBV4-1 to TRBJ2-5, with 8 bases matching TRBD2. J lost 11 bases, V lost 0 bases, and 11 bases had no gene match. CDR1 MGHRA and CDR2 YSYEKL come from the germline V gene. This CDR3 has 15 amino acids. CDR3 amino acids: CASSQENAGGNEQYF. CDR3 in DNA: TGCGCCAGCAGCCAAGAAAATGCGGGGGGAAATGAGCAGTACTTC.

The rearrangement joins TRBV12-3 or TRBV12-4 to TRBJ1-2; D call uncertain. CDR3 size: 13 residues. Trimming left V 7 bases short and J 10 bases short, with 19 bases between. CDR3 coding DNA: TGTGCCAGCACAACGACGGTCTCACCCTACTACACCTTC. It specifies CASTTTVSPYYTF.

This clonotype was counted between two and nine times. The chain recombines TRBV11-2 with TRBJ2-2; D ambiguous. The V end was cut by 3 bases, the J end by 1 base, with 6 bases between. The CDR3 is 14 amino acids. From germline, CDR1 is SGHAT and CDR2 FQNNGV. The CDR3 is CASSLSGNTGELFF. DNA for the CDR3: TGTGCCAGCAGCTTGTCGGGGAACACCGGGGAGCTGTTTTTT.

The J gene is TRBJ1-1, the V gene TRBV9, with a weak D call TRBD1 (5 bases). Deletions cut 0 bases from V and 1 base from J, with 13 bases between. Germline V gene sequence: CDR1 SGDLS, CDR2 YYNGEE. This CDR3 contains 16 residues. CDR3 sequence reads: CASSVAASGPNTEAFF. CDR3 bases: TGTGCCAGCAGCGTAGCTGCGTCAGGGCCGAACACTGAAGCTTTCTTT. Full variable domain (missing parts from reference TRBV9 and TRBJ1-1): DSGVTQTPKHLITATGQRVTLRCSPRSGDLSVYWYQQSLDQGLQFLIQYYNGEERAKGNILERFSAQQFPDLHSELNLSSLELGDSALYFCASSVAASGPNTEAFFGQGTRLTVV.

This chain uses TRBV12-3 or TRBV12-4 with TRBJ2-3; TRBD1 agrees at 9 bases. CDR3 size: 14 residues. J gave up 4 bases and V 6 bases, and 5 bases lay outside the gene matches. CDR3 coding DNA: TGTGCCAGCAGGGAGGGACAGGGTGCAGATACGCAGTATTTT. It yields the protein CASREGQGADTQYF.

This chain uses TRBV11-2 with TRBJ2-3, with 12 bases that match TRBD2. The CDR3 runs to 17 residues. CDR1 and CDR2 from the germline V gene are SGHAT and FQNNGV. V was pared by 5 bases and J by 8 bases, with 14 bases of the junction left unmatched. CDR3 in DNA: TGTGCCAGCAGCACCCCACTAGCGGGGGGCCGGAAATCTACGCAGTATTTT. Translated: CASSTPLAGGRKSTQYF. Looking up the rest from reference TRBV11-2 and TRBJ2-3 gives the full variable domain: EAGVAQSPRYKIIEKRQSVAFWCNPISGHATLYWYQQILGQGPKLLIQFQNNGVVDDSQLPKDRFSAERLKGVDSTLKIQPAKLEDSAVYLCASSTPLAGGRKSTQYFGPGTRLTVL.

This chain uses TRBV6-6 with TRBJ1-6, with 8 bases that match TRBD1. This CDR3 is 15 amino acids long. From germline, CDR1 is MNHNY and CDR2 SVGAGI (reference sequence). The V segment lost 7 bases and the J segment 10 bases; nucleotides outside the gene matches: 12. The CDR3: CASTQEAGGSSPLHF. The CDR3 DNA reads TGTGCCAGCACTCAAGAGGCAGGGGGCAGCTCACCCCTCCACTTT.

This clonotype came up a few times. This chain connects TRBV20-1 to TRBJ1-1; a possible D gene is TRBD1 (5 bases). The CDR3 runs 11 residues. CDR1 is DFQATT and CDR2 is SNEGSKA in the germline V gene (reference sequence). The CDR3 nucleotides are TGCAGACGCCGTACAGGTGATGAAGCTTTCTTT. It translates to CRRRTGDEAFF.

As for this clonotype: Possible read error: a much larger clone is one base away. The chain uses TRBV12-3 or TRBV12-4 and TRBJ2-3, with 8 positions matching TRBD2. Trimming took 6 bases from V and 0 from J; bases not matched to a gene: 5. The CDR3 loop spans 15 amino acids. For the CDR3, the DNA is TGTGCCAGCAGATATAGCGGGGTTAGCACAGATACGCAGTATTTT. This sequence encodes CASRYSGVSTDTQYF.

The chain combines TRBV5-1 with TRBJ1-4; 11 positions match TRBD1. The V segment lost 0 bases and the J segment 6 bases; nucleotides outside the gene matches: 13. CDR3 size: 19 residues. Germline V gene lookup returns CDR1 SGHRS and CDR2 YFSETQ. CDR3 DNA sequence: TGCGCCAGCAGCTTGGCCGAGGAGGACAGGGGGCGCGAAGATGAAAAACTGTTTTTT. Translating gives CASSLAEEDRGREDEKLFF.

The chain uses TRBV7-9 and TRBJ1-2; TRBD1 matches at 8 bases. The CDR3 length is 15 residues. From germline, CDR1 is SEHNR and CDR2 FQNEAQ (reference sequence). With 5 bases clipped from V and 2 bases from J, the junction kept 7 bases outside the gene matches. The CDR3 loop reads CASSLETGDNYGYTF. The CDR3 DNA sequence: TGTGCCAGCAGCCTAGAGACAGGGGACAACTATGGCTACACCTTC.

The CDR3 DNA is TGTGCCAGCAGCCAACTAGCGGGCGTTGTTAATGAGCAGTACTTC. This gives the protein CASSQLAGVVNEQYF. The rearrangement links TRBV14 to TRBJ2-5; 8 nucleotides match TRBD2. Germline-derived CDR1 and CDR2 are SGHDN and FVKESK. The CDR3 totals 15 residues. V was pared by 2 bases and J by 11 bases, with 13 bases of the junction left unmatched.

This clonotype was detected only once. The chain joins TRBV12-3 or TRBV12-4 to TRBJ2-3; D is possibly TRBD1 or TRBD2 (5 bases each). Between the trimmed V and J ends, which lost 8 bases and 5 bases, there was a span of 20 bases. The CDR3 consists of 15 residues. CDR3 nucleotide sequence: TGTGCCAGCCTCCCTGGGGGTAGTCAGCGAGATACGCAGTATTTT. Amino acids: CASLPGGSQRDTQYF.

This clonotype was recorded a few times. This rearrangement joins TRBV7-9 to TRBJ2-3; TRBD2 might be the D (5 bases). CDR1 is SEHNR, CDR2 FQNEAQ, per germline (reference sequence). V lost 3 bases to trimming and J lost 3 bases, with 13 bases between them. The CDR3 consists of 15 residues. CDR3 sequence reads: CASSLGISGTDTQYF. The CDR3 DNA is TGTGCCAGCAGCTTGGGGATCTCGGGGACAGATACGCAGTATTTT.

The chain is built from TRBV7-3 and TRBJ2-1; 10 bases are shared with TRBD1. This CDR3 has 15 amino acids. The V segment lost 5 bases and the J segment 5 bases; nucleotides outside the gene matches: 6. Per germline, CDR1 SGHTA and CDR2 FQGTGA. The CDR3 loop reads CASSRDRGPNNEQFF. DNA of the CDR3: TGTGCCAGCAGCCGAGACAGGGGGCCGAACAATGAGCAGTTCTTC.

CDR3 DNA sequence: TGTGCCAGCAGGCTAACGAGGGGTTATAATTCACCCCTCCACTTT. It translates to CASRLTRGYNSPLHF. The rearrangement joins TRBV6-5 to TRBJ1-6, with D perhaps matching TRBD1 (5 bases). CDR1 and CDR2 (germline): MNHEY, SVGAGI. The CDR3 runs 15 residues. Between the trimmed V and J ends, which lost 6 bases and 4 bases, there was a span of 13 bases.

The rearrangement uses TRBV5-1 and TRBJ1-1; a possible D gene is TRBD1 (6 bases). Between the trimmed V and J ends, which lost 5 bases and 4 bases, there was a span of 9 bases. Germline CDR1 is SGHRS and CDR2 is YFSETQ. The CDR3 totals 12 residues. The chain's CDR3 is CASRQGFTEAFF. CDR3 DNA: TGCGCCAGCAGACAGGGATTCACTGAAGCTTTCTTT.

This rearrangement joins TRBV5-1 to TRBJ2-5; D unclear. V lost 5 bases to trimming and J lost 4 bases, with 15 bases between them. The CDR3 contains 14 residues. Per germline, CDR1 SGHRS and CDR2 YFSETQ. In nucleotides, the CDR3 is TGCGCCAGCAGTCCCCGGACGGTGGGAGAGACCCAGTACTTC. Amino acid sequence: CASSPRTVGETQYF.